One and the same sample provided the 18 T cell receptor beta chains below, sequenced in a study of a mutant IDH1 vaccine in newly diagnosed glioma. Time point noted: week 23, last vaccination. Each vaccine dose was 300 ug of mutant IDH1 20-mer peptide, with topical imiquimod. Profiling relied on immunoSEQ multiplex PCR, and the TCRdb table lists in-frame clones only, not all of them. This table has about 53,000 clones, about 81% appearing once. Their antigens remain unidentified. The starting material was PBMCs, obtained from a glioma patient whose treatment included an IDH1 peptide vaccine. The receptor source for this set is a woman in her 40s with glioma. Some clones in this sample may be carry-over from other donors' samples.

The chain combines TRBV2 with TRBJ1-2, with D maybe TRBD1 (6 bases). CDR1 SNHLY and CDR2 FYNNEI come from the germline V gene. The CDR3 sequence is 18 residues long. V shed 7 bases and J shed 2 bases, with 26 bases lying between them. This chain's CDR3 is CASTGGGTAPKLNYGYTF. The CDR3 DNA follows: TGTGCCAGCACCGGGGGCGGGACGGCCCCCAAATTAAACTATGGCTACACCTTC.

This clone has just one count. The V and J genes are TRBV14 and TRBJ2-3; D tentatively reads TRBD1 or TRBD2 (5 bases each). The CDR3 has 17 residues. The ends were cut back, 4 bases at V and 0 bases at J, with 17 bases in the middle. CDR1 is SGHDN and CDR2 is FVKESK in the germline V gene. The CDR3 sequence: CASSPPIRDPSTDTQYF. The DNA of the CDR3 is TGTGCCAGCAGCCCTCCGATCCGGGACCCAAGCACAGATACGCAGTATTTT.

V gene TRBV19 combines with J gene TRBJ1-2; 10 bases fit TRBD1. J was trimmed by 4 bases and V by 4 bases; bases with no gene match: 9. This CDR3 spans 16 amino acids. Germline loops: CDR1 LNHDA, CDR2 SQIVND (reference sequence). Written as DNA, the CDR3 is TGTGCCAGTAGTAGGAGACAGGGGGCCTGGGGCTATGGCTACACCTTC. This gives the protein CASSRRQGAWGYGYTF.

The rearrangement uses TRBV2 and TRBJ2-7; 7 bases are a match to TRBD1. Germline V gene sequence: CDR1 SNHLY, CDR2 FYNNEI. V lost 6 bases, J lost 0 bases, and 11 bases stayed unmatched. The CDR3 totals 16 residues. The CDR3 is CASRGKQGRSSYEQYF. CDR3 DNA: TGTGCCAGCAGGGGGAAACAGGGGAGAAGCTCCTACGAGCAGTACTTC.

This chain links TRBV18 with TRBJ1-5, with 8 bases lining up with TRBD1. The V segment lost 3 bases and the J segment 6 bases; nucleotides outside the gene matches: 7. The germline gives CDR1 KGHSH, CDR2 LQKENI. There are 15 residues in the CDR3. The CDR3 spells CASSPKTGEGQPQHF. The CDR3 bases are TGTGCCAGCTCACCCAAGACAGGGGAAGGTCAGCCCCAGCATTTT.

CDR3 sequence reads: CASSFVGGANSPLHF. Here the CDR3 DNA reads TGTGCCAGCAGCTTTGTGGGGGGGGCCAATTCACCCCTCCACTTT. The chain links TRBV5-6 to TRBJ1-6; the D gene is possibly TRBD1 (6 bases). Per germline, CDR1 SGHDT and CDR2 YYEEEE. V lost 2 bases and J 7 bases, leaving 13 bases between the germline ends. The CDR3 consists of 15 residues.

Here the CDR3 reads CASSLGQLSNQPQHF. DNA of the CDR3: TGTGCCAGCAGTTTAGGGCAGCTAAGCAATCAGCCCCAGCATTTT. The V gene is TRBV27, the J gene TRBJ1-5; D remains ambiguous. Germline values: CDR1 MNHEY, CDR2 SMNVEV (reference sequence). The CDR3 contains 15 residues. V lost 2 bases and J 1 base, leaving 9 bases between the germline ends.

The chain links TRBV2 to TRBJ1-2; D uncertain. Germline CDR1 reads SNHLY; CDR2 reads FYNNEI. Trimming left V 6 bases short and J 8 bases short, with 19 bases between. This CDR3 comprises 14 residues. The CDR3 sequence: CASSAGSGLGGYTF. The CDR3 coding sequence is TGTGCCAGCAGCGCGGGTTCGGGCCTGGGAGGCTACACCTTC.

This rearrangement joins TRBV6-5 to TRBJ2-3, with D unresolved. Germline CDR1 and CDR2: MNHEY and SVGAGI. This CDR3 contains 13 residues. Trimming took off 5 bases at V and 4 bases at J, with 10 bases between the two ends. This CDR3 is CASSAPGADTQYF. The CDR3 nucleotides are TGTGCCAGCAGTGCGCCCGGAGCAGATACGCAGTATTTT.

The rearrangement joins TRBV5-1 to TRBJ2-2, with 9 bases matching TRBD1. This CDR3 has 15 amino acids. J lost 3 bases, V lost 4 bases, and 4 bases had no gene match. In germline, CDR1 is SGHRS, CDR2 YFSETQ. Here the CDR3 reads CASSVDRGDTGELFF. CDR3 DNA: TGCGCCAGCAGCGTAGACAGGGGGGACACCGGGGAGCTGTTTTTT. Complete variable domain (other parts from reference TRBV5-1 and TRBJ2-2): KAGVTQTPRYLIKTRGQQVTLSCSPISGHRSVSWYQQTPGQGLQFLFEYFSETQRNKGNFPGRFSGRQFSNSRSEMNVSTLELGDSALYLCASSVDRGDTGELFFGEGSRLTVL.

The chain combines TRBV6-1 with TRBJ1-4; 9 bases are a match to TRBD1. This CDR3 is 17 amino acids long. Germline CDR1 MNHNS, CDR2 SASEGT. Trimming cost V 2 bases and J 0 bases; bases outside gene matches: 4. CDR3: CASSEPGQGTTNEKLFF. Here the CDR3 DNA reads TGTGCCAGCAGTGAACCGGGACAGGGTACAACTAATGAAAAACTGTTTTTT.

V usage is TRBV6-6 and J usage is TRBJ1-2; a weak D match, TRBD1 (6 bases). Per germline, CDR1 MNHNY and CDR2 SVGAGI (reference sequence). V gave up 4 bases and J gave up 4 bases, with 10 bases separating them. The length of the CDR3 is 13 residues. The CDR3 region is CASSSEGVYGYTF. The DNA of the CDR3 is TGTGCCAGCAGTTCAGAGGGGGTCTATGGCTACACCTTC.

This chain uses TRBV7-9 with TRBJ2-3, with D uncertain. The CDR3 spans 15 residues. Germline lookup yields CDR1 SEHNR and CDR2 FQNEAQ (reference sequence). The V end lost 5 bases, the J end lost 0 bases, and 12 bases lay between the germline ends. DNA for the CDR3: TGTGCCAGCAGCACCCGAGTGGCTAGCACAGATACGCAGTATTTT. Protein sequence: CASSTRVASTDTQYF.

V is TRBV9 and J is TRBJ2-1; D is undetermined. Trimming removed 0 bases from V and 0 bases from J, with 7 bases in between. Germline V gives CDR1 SGDLS, CDR2 YYNGEE. There are 15 residues in the CDR3. The CDR3 DNA reads TGTGCCAGCAGCGTAGGGGCAGACTCCTACAATGAGCAGTTCTTC. Its protein product is CASSVGADSYNEQFF.

This chain uses TRBV7-9 with TRBJ2-2, with unresolved D. Germline V CDR1 and CDR2: SEHNR, FQNEAQ (reference sequence). Deletions cut 5 bases from V and 7 bases from J, with 11 bases between. The CDR3 has 13 amino acids. The CDR3 here is CASSPTGGGELFF. The CDR3 DNA sequence: TGTGCCAGCAGCCCTACGGGTGGCGGGGAGCTGTTTTTT.

This chain links TRBV12-5 with TRBJ1-1, with D tentatively TRBD1 (5 bases). This CDR3 spans 17 amino acids. From germline, CDR1 is LGHNT and CDR2 FRNRAP. The V end was cut by 7 bases, the J end by 0 bases, with 21 bases between. The CDR3 loop is CASAPIVGQLMNTEAFF. The CDR3 coding sequence is TGTGCTAGTGCCCCGATCGTGGGGCAACTCATGAACACTGAAGCTTTCTTT.

The rearrangement links TRBV6-1 to TRBJ1-6; D is undetermined. Germline CDR1 MNHNS, CDR2 SASEGT. This CDR3 is 11 amino acids long. V was pared by 7 bases and J by 8 bases, with 6 bases between. The CDR3 DNA is TGTGCCAGCATCCAGTATTCACCCCTCCACTTT. Residues: CASIQYSPLHF.

J is TRBJ2-5 and V is TRBV29-1, with a tentative D call TRBD1 (6 bases). CDR3 length: 15 residues. Trimming pared 3 bases from V and 1 base from J, leaving 15 bases between. Germline V CDR1 and CDR2: SQVTM, ANQGSEA. CDR3 nucleotides: TGCAGCGTTGAGACGACAGGCTCTCTCCAAGAGACCCAGTACTTC. Amino acid sequence: CSVETTGSLQETQYF.